These 3 T cell receptor beta chains were all obtained from the same sample, sequenced in a study of T-cell reconstitution after alpha-beta-depleted transplantation in children (dated by TCRdb to 2016 to 2017). Library preparation used PCR. The sequencing machine was an Illumina HiSeq 2500. Molecular barcoding was employed in the preparation of TCR libraries, with unique molecular identifiers being used to normalize TCRbeta repertoire quantification. The public reads were quality trimmed at Q25 with fastp and then assembled into clones with MiXCR by TCRdb, keeping productive beta chains. For every CDR3 protein sequence, its rows merge into one entry that carries the most common genes and DNA. Within this sample are over 550,000 distinct CDR3 sequences, with approximately 10% of them counted one time only. The ten most abundant clones make up roughly 4% of the sample. Sequenced material: PBMCs from the stem cell graft donor, taken from the stem cell graft. The receptors derive from a human donor who donated a stem cell graft to a child with acute myeloid leukemia.

The genes are TRBV30 and TRBJ2-7, with unresolved D. This CDR3 region has 11 residues. CDR1 GTSNPN and CDR2 SVGIG come from the germline V gene (reference sequence). The ends were cut back, 4 bases at V and 6 bases at J, with 10 bases in the middle. CDR3 residues: CAWTILTEQYF. The DNA for the CDR3 is TGTGCCTGGACCATCCTTACCGAGCAGTACTTC.

In this sample, this clonotype turned up a few times. The chain combines TRBV3-1 with TRBJ2-7; D unclear. The CDR3 is made up of 15 amino acids. V lost 1 base and J 2 bases, leaving 12 bases between the germline ends. Germline CDR1 and CDR2: LGHDT and YNNKEL (reference sequence). The CDR3 coding sequence is TGTGCCAGCAGCCAAGTACCGGACCAAACCTACGAGCAGTACTTC. Its protein product is CASSQVPDQTYEQYF.

V gene TRBV29-1 combines with J gene TRBJ2-7; TRBD2 agrees at 11 bases. The ends lost 4 bases at V and 2 bases at J; junction bases unmatched: 1. This CDR3 has 13 amino acids. Germline CDR1 reads SQVTM; CDR2 reads ANQGSEA. The CDR3 region has the DNA TGCAGCGTTGGACTAGCGGGAACCTACGAGCAGTACTTC. Protein product: CSVGLAGTYEQYF.